This T cell receptor beta chain came from a study of blood T cell repertoires in COVID-19. Study overall: Specimens from acute and convalescent COVID-19 originated in the United States, Italy and Spain. Sources were T cells, B-cell-depleted T cells, or PBMCs; the material itself was cDNA or gDNA.

Original handling: Amplification of reference gene primers was used by the study to estimate nucleated cell counts. Generated by immunoSEQ multiplex PCR, the TCRdb table keeps only in-frame clones and is missing some. The DNA gave D and trimming, while V, J and clone size come from that table. This table has roughly 70,000 clones, about four fifths appearing once. This clonotype was obtained from a man aged 65 to 79 who had recovered from COVID-19. Sequencing used peripheral blood.

This CDR3 is CASSMLAGVGEQFF. CDR3 DNA: TGTGCCAGTAGTATGTTAGCGGGAGTGGGTGAGCAGTTCTTC. V is TRBV19 and J is TRBJ2-1; 9 nucleotides agree with TRBD2. V was pared by 3 bases and J by 9 bases, with 6 bases of the junction left unmatched. The CDR3 loop spans 14 amino acids. Germline-derived CDR1 and CDR2 are LNHDA and SQIVND (reference sequence).